This paragraph reports one TCR beta chain. The record originates from a study of CD8 T cells in ankylosing spondylitis. The CDR3 spans 12 residues. Germline trimming cut 6 bases from V and 7 bases from J; bases unmatched to any gene: 7. Germline V gene sequence: CDR1 DFQATT, CDR2 SNEGSKA (reference sequence). TCRdb re-called the 5' RACE reads through MiXCR, storing one row per CDR3 protein. Altogether about 240,000 distinct CDR3 sequences are present, 8.6% being singletons, with the ten largest covering approximately 6.2%. The clonotype was recovered from a male donor with ankylosing spondylitis or in good health (not recorded which). The sample taken for sequencing was blood, either unsorted or a sorted T cell fraction (not recorded which). The rearrangement joins TRBV20-1 to TRBJ2-7, with 9 bases matching TRBD1. CDR3 sequence reads: CSARGQGEEQYF. DNA for the CDR3: TGCAGTGCCAGGGGACAGGGAGAGGAGCAGTACTTC.